The 14 T cell receptor beta chains in this list originate from one sample, sequenced in a study of beta chain features in type 1 diabetes. Study-wide results and caveats: There was a moderate but significant shortening of TCRB CDR3s in all four CD4+ subsets of Type 1 diabetes patients.

What was sequenced were expressed TCRB transcripts, since all of the isolated RNA had been reverse transcribed. TCRdb's copy holds only in-frame clones and misses some; the assay was immunoSEQ multiplex PCR. The repertoire holds about 700,000 clones, 13% seen once, with less than 0.025% in the top ten. These TCRs are of unknown antigen specificity. Material for sequencing was naive CD4+ T cells from blood. The receptors were gathered from a young man with type 1 diabetes.

The chain has TRBV6-5 and TRBJ1-1, with D possibly matching TRBD1 (6 bases). CDR1 and CDR2 (germline): MNHEY, SVGAGI. Trimming took off 5 bases at V and 5 bases at J, with 9 bases between the two ends. CDR3 length: 12 amino acids. The CDR3 DNA reads TGTGCCAGCAGTCAACAGGGAACTGAAGCTTTCTTT. Translated, it gives CASSQQGTEAFF.

The V gene is TRBV5-4, the J gene TRBJ1-6; TRBD1 might be the D (6 bases). Germline-derived CDR1 and CDR2 are SGHNT and YYREEE (reference sequence). V lost 4 bases, J lost 5 bases, and 13 bases lay in between. This CDR3 is 15 amino acids long. The CDR3 bases are TGTGCCAGCAGCCTTACAGGGCCGAATAATTCACCCCTCCACTTT. Its translation is CASSLTGPNNSPLHF.

As to this clone: The sample has other DNA sequences that encode this CDR3 too. V and J are TRBV11-2 and TRBJ1-1; D remains unclear. The CDR3 extends over 13 amino acids. CDR1 is SGHAT, CDR2 FQNNGV, per germline. Trimming took off 3 bases at V and 1 base at J, with 6 bases between the two ends. CDR3 residues: CASSLAGNTEAFF. In nucleotides, the CDR3 is TGTGCCAGCAGCTTGGCGGGGAACACTGAAGCTTTCTTT.

The chain recombines TRBV30 with TRBJ1-1; D is uncertain. Trimming pared 2 bases from V and 3 bases from J, leaving 10 bases between. The CDR3 totals 13 residues. CDR1 and CDR2 (germline): GTSNPN, SVGIG (reference sequence). The CDR3 is CAWSSQQDTEAFF. CDR3 in DNA: TGTGCCTGGAGTAGTCAGCAGGACACTGAAGCTTTCTTT. The full variable domain, in which reference TRBV30 and TRBJ1-1 provide the parts outside the CDR3, is SQTIHQWPATLVQPVGSPLSLECTVEGTSNPNLYWYRQAAGRGLQLLFYSVGIGQISSEVPQNLSASRPQDRQFILSSKKLLLSDSGFYLCAWSSQQDTEAFFGQGTRLTVV.

This clone has a handful of counts. The genes are TRBV19 and TRBJ2-5; maybe TRBD2 (5 bases). The CDR3 runs 15 residues. V was pared by 5 bases and J by 3 bases, with 16 bases between. The germline V gene encodes CDR1 LNHDA and CDR2 SQIVND (reference sequence). CDR3 sequence (DNA): TGTGCCAGTAGTGGAGCGAGCGGCCGTAAAGAGACCCAGTACTTC. Amino acid sequence: CASSGASGRKETQYF.

This clone was picked up a small number of times. The sample carries other DNA sequences with the same CDR3. This rearrangement joins TRBV5-4 to TRBJ1-1; unclear D gene. V lost 0 bases and J lost 0, with 6 bases in between. Germline CDR1 SGHNT, CDR2 YYREEE (reference sequence). The CDR3 has 14 amino acids. The CDR3 nucleotides are TGTGCCAGCAGCTTGGACAGAGTGAACACTGAAGCTTTCTTT. It translates to CASSLDRVNTEAFF.

The rearrangement joins TRBV18 to TRBJ2-1; D perhaps matches TRBD2 (5 bases). Germline CDR1 and CDR2: KGHSH and LQKENI. Trimming removed 3 bases at V and 2 bases at J, with 14 bases between. This CDR3 contains 16 residues. The CDR3, as DNA: TGTGCCAGCTCACCGTGGGAGAGCCGAACCTACAATGAGCAGTTCTTC. It yields the protein CASSPWESRTYNEQFF. Variable domain in full (rest from reference TRBV18 and TRBJ2-1): NAGVMQNPRHLVRRRGQEARLRCSPMKGHSHVYWYRQLPEEGLKFMVYLQKENIIDESGMPKERFSAEFPKEGPSILRIQQVVRGDSAAYFCASSPWESRTYNEQFFGPGTRLTVL.

This clone has a handful of counts. The gene calls are TRBV7-2 and TRBJ1-6; D is undetermined. The V and J ends lost 1 base and 10 bases respectively, with 5 bases between them. Germline V gene sequence: CDR1 SGHTA, CDR2 FQGNSA. This CDR3 spans 12 amino acids. The CDR3 here is CASSLDRSPLHF. Written as DNA, the CDR3 is TGTGCCAGCAGCTTAGATCGGTCACCCCTCCACTTT.

The chain couples TRBV6-5 to TRBJ1-2, with D hard to call. This CDR3 is built from 14 residues. Trimming left V 2 bases short and J 3 bases short, with 10 bases between. Germline V CDR1 and CDR2: MNHEY, SVGAGI. CDR3 region: CASSYAPTDYGYTF. Here the CDR3 DNA reads TGTGCCAGCAGTTACGCGCCAACAGACTATGGCTACACCTTC.

V usage is TRBV27 and J usage is TRBJ1-5; D ambiguous. The CDR3 runs to 14 residues. V was trimmed by 4 bases and J by 6 bases, leaving 13 bases between them. The germline gives CDR1 MNHEY, CDR2 SMNVEV (reference sequence). This chain's CDR3 is CASSSSGGGQPQHF. CDR3 coding DNA: TGTGCCAGCAGTTCCTCGGGTGGTGGTCAGCCCCAGCATTTT.

The chain combines TRBV28 with TRBJ1-3; TRBD1 might be the D (5 bases). V lost 7 bases, J lost 2 bases, and 18 bases lay in between. CDR3 size: 16 residues. Germline V gene data show CDR1 as MDHEN and CDR2 as SYDVKM. The CDR3 sequence: CASTSWGGKAGNTIYF. CDR3 sequence (DNA): TGTGCCAGCACCTCATGGGGGGGGAAGGCTGGAAACACCATATATTTT.

This clone was observed a handful of times. The chain couples TRBV30 to TRBJ2-5; 10 bases map to TRBD2. V lost 2 bases and J lost 4; bases outside the gene matches: 10. Germline assignment: CDR1 GTSNPN and CDR2 SVGIG (reference sequence). This CDR3 contains 16 residues. The CDR3 DNA reads as TGTGCCTGGAGTTTTCGGGTGGCTAGCGGGGGAGAGACCCAGTACTTC. Encoded protein: CAWSFRVASGGETQYF. The entire variable domain, with the rest obtained from reference TRBV30 and TRBJ2-5, is as follows: SQTIHQWPATLVQPVGSPLSLECTVEGTSNPNLYWYRQAAGRGLQLLFYSVGIGQISSEVPQNLSASRPQDRQFILSSKKLLLSDSGFYLCAWSFRVASGGETQYFGPGTRLLVL.

The CDR3 DNA follows: TGTGCCAGCAACCGGGGCCAAGAGACCCAGTACTTC. It specifies CASNRGQETQYF. The chain carries TRBV2 and TRBJ2-5; maybe TRBD2 (5 bases). The CDR3 consists of 12 residues. CDR1 and CDR2 (germline): SNHLY, FYNNEI. Trimming left V 7 bases short and J 1 base short, with 7 bases between.

This clone has a handful of counts. The chain joins TRBV30 to TRBJ1-2, with 7 positions matching TRBD1. Trimming cost V 3 bases and J 2 bases; bases outside gene matches: 3. The CDR3 runs 13 residues. Per germline, CDR1 GTSNPN and CDR2 SVGIG (reference sequence). The CDR3 sequence: CAWSRGQNYGYTF. The CDR3 region has the DNA TGTGCCTGGAGCAGGGGACAGAACTATGGCTACACCTTC.